The T cell receptor (beta chain) under discussion was sequenced for a study of T-cell reconstitution after alpha-beta-depleted transplantation in children. During its preparation, the TCRbeta library received unique molecular identifiers. TCRdb processed the PCR reads anew with MiXCR; each CDR3 protein has one entry. The profile shows around 96,000 distinct CDR3 sequences, over 9% of them singletons. The sample was PBMCs from the stem cell graft donor, taken from the stem cell graft. This sequence originates from a human donor who donated a stem cell graft to a child with inherited bone marrow failure.

CDR3 bases: TGCAGTGCGCCGGGACTAGCGGGGGATAATGAGCAGTTCTTC. Translated: CSAPGLAGDNEQFF. V usage is TRBV20-1 and J usage is TRBJ2-1; TRBD2 agrees at 14 bases. The CDR3 contains 14 residues. Trimming took 6 bases from V and 7 from J; bases not matched to a gene: 5. Germline V gives CDR1 DFQATT, CDR2 SNEGSKA (reference sequence).